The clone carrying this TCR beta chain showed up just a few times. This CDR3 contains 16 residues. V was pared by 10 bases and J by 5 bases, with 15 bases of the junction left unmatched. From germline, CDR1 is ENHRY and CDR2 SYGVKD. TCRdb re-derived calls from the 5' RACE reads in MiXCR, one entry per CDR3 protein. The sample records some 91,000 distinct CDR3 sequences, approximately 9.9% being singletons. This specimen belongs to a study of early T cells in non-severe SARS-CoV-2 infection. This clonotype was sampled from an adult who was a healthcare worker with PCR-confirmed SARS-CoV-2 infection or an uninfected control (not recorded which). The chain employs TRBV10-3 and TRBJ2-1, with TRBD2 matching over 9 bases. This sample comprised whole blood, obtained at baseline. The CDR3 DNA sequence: TGTGCCACCAAGGATAGCGGGAGCAACTCACACAATGAGCAGTTCTTC. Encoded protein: CATKDSGSNSHNEQFF.